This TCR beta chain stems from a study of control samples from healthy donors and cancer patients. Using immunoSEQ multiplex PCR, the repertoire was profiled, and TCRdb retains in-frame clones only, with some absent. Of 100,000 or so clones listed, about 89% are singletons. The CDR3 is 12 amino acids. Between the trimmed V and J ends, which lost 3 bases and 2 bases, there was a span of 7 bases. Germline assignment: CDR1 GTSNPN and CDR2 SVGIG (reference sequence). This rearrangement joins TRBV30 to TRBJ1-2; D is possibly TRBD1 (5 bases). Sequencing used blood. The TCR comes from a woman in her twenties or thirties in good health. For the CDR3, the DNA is TGTGCCTGGAGGGGGGTGAACTATGGCTACACCTTC. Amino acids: CAWRGVNYGYTF.